This T cell receptor (beta chain) was recovered during a study of T cell responses to AZD1222 COVID-19 vaccine. TCRdb's copy holds only in-frame clones and misses some; the assay was immunoSEQ multiplex PCR. This table holds more than 90,000 clones, 70% to 90% found once. This CDR3 comprises 15 residues. Trimming removed 0 bases from V and 3 bases from J, with 9 bases in between. The germline V gene has CDR1 SGHDN and CDR2 FVKESK. Of note for this clone: Its specificity is unknown.

Notes on the study in general: When two AZD1222 doses had been given, Spike-specific TCR breadth and depth rose.

The chain has TRBV14 and TRBJ1-3; D is unclear. Sequences were derived from peripheral blood, sampled on day 0 of AZD1222 vaccination. The receptor's source is an adult in good health. CDR3 loop: CASSQDRYGGNTIYF. For the CDR3, the DNA is TGTGCCAGCAGCCAAGACAGATACGGTGGAAACACCATATATTTT.